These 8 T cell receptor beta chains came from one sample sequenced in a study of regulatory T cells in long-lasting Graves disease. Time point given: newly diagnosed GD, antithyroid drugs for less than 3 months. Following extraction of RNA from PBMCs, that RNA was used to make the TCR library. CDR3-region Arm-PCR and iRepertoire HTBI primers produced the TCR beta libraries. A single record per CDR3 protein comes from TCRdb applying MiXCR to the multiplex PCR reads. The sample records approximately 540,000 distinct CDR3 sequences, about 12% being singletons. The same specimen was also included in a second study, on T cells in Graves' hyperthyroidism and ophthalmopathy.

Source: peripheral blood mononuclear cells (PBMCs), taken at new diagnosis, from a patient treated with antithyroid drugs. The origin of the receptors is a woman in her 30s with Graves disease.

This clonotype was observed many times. The CDR3 nucleotides are TGTGCCAGCAGTGGGTACAGTGGCAATCAGCCCCAGCATTTT. Translating it yields CASSGYSGNQPQHF. V is TRBV2 and J is TRBJ1-5; D call uncertain. The CDR3 runs 14 residues. Trimming removed 4 bases from V and 2 bases from J, with 9 bases in between. CDR1 and CDR2 from the germline V gene are SNHLY and FYNNEI.

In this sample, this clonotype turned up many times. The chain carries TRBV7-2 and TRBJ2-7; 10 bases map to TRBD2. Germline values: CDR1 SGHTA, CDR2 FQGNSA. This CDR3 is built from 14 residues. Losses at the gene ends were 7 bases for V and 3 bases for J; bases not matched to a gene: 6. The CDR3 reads CASTAGGFGYEQYF. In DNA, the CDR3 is TGTGCCAGCACAGCGGGAGGGTTCGGCTACGAGCAGTACTTC.

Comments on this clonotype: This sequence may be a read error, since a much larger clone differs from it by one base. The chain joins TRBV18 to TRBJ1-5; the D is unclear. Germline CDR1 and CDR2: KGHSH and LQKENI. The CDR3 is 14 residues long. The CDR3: CASSPGSGNQPRHF. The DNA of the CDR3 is TGTGCCAGCTCACCAGGGTCGGGCAATCAGCCCCGGCATTTT.

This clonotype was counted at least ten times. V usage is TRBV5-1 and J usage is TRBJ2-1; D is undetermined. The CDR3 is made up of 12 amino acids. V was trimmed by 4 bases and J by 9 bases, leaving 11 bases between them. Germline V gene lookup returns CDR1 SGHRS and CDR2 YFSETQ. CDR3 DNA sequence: TGCGCCAGCAGCACCCCCGGTGGTGAGCAGTTCTTC. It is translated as CASSTPGGEQFF.

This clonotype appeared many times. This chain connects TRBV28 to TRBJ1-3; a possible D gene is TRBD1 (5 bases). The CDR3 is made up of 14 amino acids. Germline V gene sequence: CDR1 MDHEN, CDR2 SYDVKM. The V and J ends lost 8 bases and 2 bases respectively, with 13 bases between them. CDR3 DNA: TGTGCCAGCCGGCAGGGAGGCCCTGGAAACACCATATATTTT. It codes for CASRQGGPGNTIYF.

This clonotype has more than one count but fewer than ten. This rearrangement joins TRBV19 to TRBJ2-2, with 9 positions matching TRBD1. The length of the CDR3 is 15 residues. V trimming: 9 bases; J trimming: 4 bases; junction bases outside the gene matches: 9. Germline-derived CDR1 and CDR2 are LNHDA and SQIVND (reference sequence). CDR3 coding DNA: TGTGCCAGCGTTAGAGGGACAGGGTTCACCGGGGAGCTGTTTTTT. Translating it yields CASVRGTGFTGELFF.

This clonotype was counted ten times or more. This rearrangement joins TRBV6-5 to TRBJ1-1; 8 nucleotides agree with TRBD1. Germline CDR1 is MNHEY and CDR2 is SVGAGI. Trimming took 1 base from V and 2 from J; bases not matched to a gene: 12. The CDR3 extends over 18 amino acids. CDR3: CASSYLMVGQGPNTEAFF. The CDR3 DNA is TGTGCCAGCAGTTACTTGATGGTAGGACAGGGACCTAACACTGAAGCTTTCTTT.

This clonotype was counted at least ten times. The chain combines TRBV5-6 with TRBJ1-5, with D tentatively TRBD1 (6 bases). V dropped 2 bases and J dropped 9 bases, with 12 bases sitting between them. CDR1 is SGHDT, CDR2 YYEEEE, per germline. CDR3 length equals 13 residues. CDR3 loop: CASSFHREGPQHF. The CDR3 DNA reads TGTGCCAGCAGCTTTCACAGGGAAGGGCCCCAGCATTTT. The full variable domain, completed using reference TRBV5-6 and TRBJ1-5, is DAGVTQSPTHLIKTRGQQVTLRCSPKSGHDTVSWYQQALGQGPQFIFQYYEEEERQRGNFPDRFSGHQFPNYSSELNVNALLLGDSALYLCASSFHREGPQHFGDGTRLSIL.